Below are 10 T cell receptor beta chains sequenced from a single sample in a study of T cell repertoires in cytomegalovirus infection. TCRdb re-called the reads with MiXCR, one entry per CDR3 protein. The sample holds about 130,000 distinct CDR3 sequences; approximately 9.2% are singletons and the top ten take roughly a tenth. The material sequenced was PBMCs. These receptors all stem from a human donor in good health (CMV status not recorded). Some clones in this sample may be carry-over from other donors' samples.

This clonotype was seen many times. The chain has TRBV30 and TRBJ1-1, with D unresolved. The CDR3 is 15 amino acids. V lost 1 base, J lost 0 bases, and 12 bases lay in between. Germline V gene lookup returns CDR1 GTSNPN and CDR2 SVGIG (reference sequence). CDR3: CAWSGTYWVNTEAFF. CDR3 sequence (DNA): TGTGCCTGGAGTGGGACTTACTGGGTGAACACTGAAGCTTTCTTT. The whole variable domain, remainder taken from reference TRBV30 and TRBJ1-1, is SQTIHQWPATLVQPVGSPLSLECTVEGTSNPNLYWYRQAAGRGLQLLFYSVGIGQISSEVPQNLSASRPQDRQFILSSKKLLLSDSGFYLCAWSGTYWVNTEAFFGQGTRLTVV.

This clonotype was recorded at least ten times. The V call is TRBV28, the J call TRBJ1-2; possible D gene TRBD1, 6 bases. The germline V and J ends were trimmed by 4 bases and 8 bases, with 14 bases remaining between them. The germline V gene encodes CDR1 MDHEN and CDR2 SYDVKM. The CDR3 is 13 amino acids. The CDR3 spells CASSSQGLGGYTF. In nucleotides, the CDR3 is TGTGCCAGCAGTTCGCAGGGGTTAGGGGGCTACACCTTC.

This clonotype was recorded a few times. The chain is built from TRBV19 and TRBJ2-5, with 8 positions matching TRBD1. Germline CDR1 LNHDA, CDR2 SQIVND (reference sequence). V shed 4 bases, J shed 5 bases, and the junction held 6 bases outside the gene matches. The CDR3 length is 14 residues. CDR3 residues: CASSTSTGEETQYF. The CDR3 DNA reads TGTGCCAGTAGTACCTCGACAGGGGAGGAGACCCAGTACTTC.

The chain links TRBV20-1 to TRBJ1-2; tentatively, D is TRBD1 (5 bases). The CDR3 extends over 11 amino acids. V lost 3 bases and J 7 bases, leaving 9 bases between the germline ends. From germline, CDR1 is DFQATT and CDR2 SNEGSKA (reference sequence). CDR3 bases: TGCAGTGCTAGCAGGGTTTCTGGCTACACCTTC. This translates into CSASRVSGYTF.

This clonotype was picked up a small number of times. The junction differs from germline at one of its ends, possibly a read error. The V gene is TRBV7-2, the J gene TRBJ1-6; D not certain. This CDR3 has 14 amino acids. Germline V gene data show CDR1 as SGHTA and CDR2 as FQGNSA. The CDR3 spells CASSDRAYNSPLHF. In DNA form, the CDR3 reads TGTGCCAGCAGCGACCGGGCCTACAATTCACCCCTCCACTTT. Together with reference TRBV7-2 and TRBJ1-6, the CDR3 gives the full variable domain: GAGVSQSPSNKVTEKGKDVELRCDPISGHTALYWYRQSLGQGLEFLIYFQGNSAPDKSGLPSDRFSAERTGGSVSTLTIQRTQQEDSAVYLCASSDRAYNSPLHFGNGTRLTVT.

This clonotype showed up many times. The CDR3 coding sequence is TGTGCCAGCAGGCGACAGGAGAGCTCCTATAATTCACCCCTCCACTTT. This gives the protein CASRRQESSYNSPLHF. The chain uses TRBV27 and TRBJ1-6; D possibly corresponds to TRBD1 (6 bases). Germline V gene lookup returns CDR1 MNHEY and CDR2 SMNVEV (reference sequence). This CDR3 spans 16 amino acids. V was cut by 6 bases and J by 0 bases, with 12 bases left in between.

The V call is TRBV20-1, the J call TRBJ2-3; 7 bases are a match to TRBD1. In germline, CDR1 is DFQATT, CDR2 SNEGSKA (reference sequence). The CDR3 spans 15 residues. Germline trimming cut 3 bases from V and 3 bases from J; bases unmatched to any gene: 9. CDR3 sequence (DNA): TGCAGTGCTAGCCCGACAGGGTTTGCTACAGATACGCAGTATTTT. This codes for CSASPTGFATDTQYF.

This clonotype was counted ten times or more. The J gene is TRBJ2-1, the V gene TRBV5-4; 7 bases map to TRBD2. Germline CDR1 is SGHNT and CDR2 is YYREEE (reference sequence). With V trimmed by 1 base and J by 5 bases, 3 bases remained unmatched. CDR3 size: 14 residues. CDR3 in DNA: TGTGCCAGCAGCTTGTACCTAGCGGACAATGAGCAGTTCTTC. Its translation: CASSLYLADNEQFF.

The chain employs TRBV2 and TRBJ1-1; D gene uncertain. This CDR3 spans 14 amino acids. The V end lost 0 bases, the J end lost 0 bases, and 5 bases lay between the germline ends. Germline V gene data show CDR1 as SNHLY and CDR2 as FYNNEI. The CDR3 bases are TGTGCCAGCAGTGAAGCGTTGGTGAACACTGAAGCTTTCTTT. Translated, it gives CASSEALVNTEAFF.

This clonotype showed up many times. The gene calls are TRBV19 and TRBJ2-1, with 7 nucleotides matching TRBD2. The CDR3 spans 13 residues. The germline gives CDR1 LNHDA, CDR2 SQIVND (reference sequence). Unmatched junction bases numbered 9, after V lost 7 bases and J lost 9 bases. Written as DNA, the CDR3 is TGTGCCAGTACCCCCTTCGGGGGGATTGAGCAGTTCTTC. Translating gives CASTPFGGIEQFF.